These 19 T cell receptor beta chains share one sample of origin, sequenced in a study of vaccination effects on CD4 cells after COVID-19. These receptors' targets are unknown. Libraries were prepared by immunoSEQ multiplex PCR; TCRdb keeps only in-frame clonotypes and omits some of them. The sample lists tens of thousands of clones, 60% to 75% occurring once. Antigen-specific CD4+ T cells were expanded (with viral peptide pools) by the ViraFEST assay ahead of sequencing. Isolation of CD4+ T cells took place after approximately 10 days of culture. Absence of prior SARS-CoV-2 infection characterized the vaccine recipients, who showed negative nucleocapsid antibodies. The material was CD4+ T cells from PBMCs cultured with HCoV-NL63 spike peptides, obtained before COVID-19 vaccination. The receptors come from a human donor who received a COVID-19 vaccine.

This clone is classed as medium-sized. This chain links TRBV7-2 with TRBJ1-4; 7 nucleotides agree with TRBD1. V trimming: 1 base; J trimming: 8 bases; junction bases outside the gene matches: 7. CDR1 is SGHTA, CDR2 FQGNSA, per germline. The CDR3 totals 15 residues. This CDR3 is CASSLDSRTGEKLFF. CDR3 nucleotide sequence: TGTGCCAGCAGCTTAGATTCGCGGACAGGAGAAAAACTGTTTTTT.

This clone was found once. This chain uses TRBV14 with TRBJ1-2; D might be TRBD1 (5 bases). The CDR3 runs 14 residues. V lost 1 base to trimming and J lost 8 bases, with 14 bases between them. Germline V gives CDR1 SGHDN, CDR2 FVKESK. CDR3 nucleotides: TGTGCCAGCAGCCAAGGAAGCGGGGCGGGAGGCTACACCTTC. Translating it yields CASSQGSGAGGYTF.

This rearrangement joins TRBV19 to TRBJ1-5, with 9 nucleotides matching TRBD1. CDR1 is LNHDA and CDR2 is SQIVND in the germline V gene (reference sequence). Unmatched junction bases numbered 11, after V lost 5 bases and J lost 0 bases. This CDR3 is built from 18 residues. As DNA, the CDR3 is TGTGCCAGTAGTCTGAAAGCCGGGACAGGGTATAGCAATCAGCCCCAGCATTTT. Its protein is CASSLKAGTGYSNQPQHF. Using reference TRBV19 and TRBJ1-5 for the parts outside the CDR3, the full variable domain is DGGITQSPKYLFRKEGQNVTLSCEQNLNHDAMYWYRQDPGQGLRLIYYSQIVNDFQKGDIAEGYSVSREKKESFPLTVTSAQKNPTAFYLCASSLKAGTGYSNQPQHFGDGTRLSIL.

The table lists this clone with a few counts. In nucleotides, the CDR3 is TGTGCCAGCAGCTTAGATCGAGGGAACACCGGGGAGCTGTTTTTT. Amino acid sequence: CASSLDRGNTGELFF. The chain has TRBV11-2 and TRBJ2-2; D gene unclear. Germline V lookup: CDR1 SGHAT, CDR2 FQNNGV. V lost 0 bases, J lost 1 base, and 6 bases lay in between. The CDR3 length is 15 residues.

The chain joins TRBV5-1 to TRBJ2-3, with TRBD1 identical over 7 bases. Trimming removed 4 bases from V and 1 base from J; junction bases left unmatched: 3. This CDR3 is built from 14 residues. Germline V CDR1 and CDR2: SGHRS, YFSETQ. CDR3 DNA sequence: TGCGCCAGCAGCCGTGGACAGGGCACAGATACGCAGTATTTT. This codes for CASSRGQGTDTQYF.

The rearrangement uses TRBV5-1 and TRBJ1-2; no reliable D call. The CDR3 is 13 residues long. Germline values: CDR1 SGHRS, CDR2 YFSETQ. V dropped 4 bases and J dropped 4 bases, with 11 bases sitting between them. The CDR3 reads CASSVDGRYGYTF. In nucleotides, the CDR3 is TGCGCCAGCAGCGTGGACGGTCGCTATGGCTACACCTTC. Filled out from reference TRBV5-1 and TRBJ1-2, the complete variable domain reads KAGVTQTPRYLIKTRGQQVTLSCSPISGHRSVSWYQQTPGQGLQFLFEYFSETQRNKGNFPGRFSGRQFSNSRSEMNVSTLELGDSALYLCASSVDGRYGYTFGSGTRLTVV.

This chain connects TRBV5-1 to TRBJ2-2, with D tentatively TRBD1 (6 bases). In germline, CDR1 is SGHRS, CDR2 YFSETQ. CDR3 length equals 15 residues. With 0 bases removed from V and 3 bases from J, the gap between germline ends came to 9 bases. CDR3 in amino acids: CASSLGDTYTGELFF. The CDR3 bases are TGCGCCAGCAGCTTGGGGGACACGTACACCGGGGAGCTGTTTTTT.

The count of this clone is one. CDR3: CASLDSIGNTIYF. The CDR3 nucleotides are TGTGCCAGCCTCGACAGTATCGGAAACACCATATATTTT. The rearrangement joins TRBV18 to TRBJ1-3, with D possibly TRBD1 on 5 matching bases. V lost 8 bases, J lost 4 bases, and 12 bases lay in between. The V gene's germline CDR1 is KGHSH and CDR2 LQKENI. This CDR3 has 13 amino acids.

This clone was observed a handful of times. V is TRBV6-5 and J is TRBJ1-2, with TRBD1 matching 8 bases. Germline CDR1 MNHEY, CDR2 SVGAGI. The V segment lost 11 bases and the J segment 4 bases; nucleotides outside the gene matches: 9. The CDR3 length is 13 residues. As DNA, the CDR3 is TGTGCCTCCTCGGACAGGGCCTCCTATGGCTACACCTTC. Its translation is CASSDRASYGYTF.

This clone was counted a single time. The rearrangement links TRBV24-1 to TRBJ1-2; 10 positions agree with TRBD1. The CDR3 covers 19 residues. The germline V gene encodes CDR1 KGHDR and CDR2 SFDVKD. The V and J ends lost 4 bases and 3 bases, in that order; junction bases with no gene match: 16. The CDR3 DNA follows: TGTGCCACCAGTGACCCCCCAAGGGACAGGGGACGGTCCTACTATGGCTACACCTTC. It yields the protein CATSDPPRDRGRSYYGYTF.

This sequence joins TRBV19 and TRBJ2-1; TRBD2 matches at 12 bases. The length of the CDR3 is 15 residues. After removal of 7 bases from V and 6 bases from J, the junction contained 7 bases not matched to a gene. Looked up from germline, CDR1 is LNHDA and CDR2 is SQIVND (reference sequence). The CDR3 here is CASNNLAGGFNEQFF. CDR3 sequence (DNA): TGTGCCAGTAATAACCTAGCGGGGGGGTTCAATGAGCAGTTCTTC. The variable domain in full, with the rest retrieved from reference TRBV19 and TRBJ2-1, is DGGITQSPKYLFRKEGQNVTLSCEQNLNHDAMYWYRQDPGQGLRLIYYSQIVNDFQKGDIAEGYSVSREKKESFPLTVTSAQKNPTAFYLCASNNLAGGFNEQFFGPGTRLTVL.

The V gene is TRBV9, the J gene TRBJ2-1; D may be TRBD1 or TRBD2 (5 bases each). Germline-derived CDR1 and CDR2 are SGDLS and YYNGEE. This CDR3 has 14 amino acids. V was clipped by 6 bases and J by 9 bases, with 19 bases between them. This chain's CDR3 is CASTRGFPGFEQFF. CDR3 coding DNA: TGTGCCAGCACCCGGGGTTTTCCAGGGTTTGAGCAGTTCTTC.

This rearrangement joins TRBV2 to TRBJ2-3, with 9 bases matching TRBD2. The CDR3 runs 15 residues. The V gene end was trimmed by 4 bases and the J gene end by 4 bases; junction bases not matched to a gene: 6. Germline-derived CDR1 and CDR2 are SNHLY and FYNNEI. The CDR3 protein is CASSAGLASPDTQYF. The CDR3 DNA follows: TGTGCCAGCAGTGCGGGACTAGCTTCCCCAGATACGCAGTATTTT.

This clone was seen once. The gene calls are TRBV5-4 and TRBJ1-3; no firm D call. Germline CDR1 SGHNT, CDR2 YYREEE (reference sequence). This CDR3 has 13 amino acids. Trimming shortened V by 0 bases and J by 1 base, and 2 bases separated the two germline ends. CDR3 protein: CASSLGSGNTIYF. CDR3 bases: TGTGCCAGCAGCTTGGGGTCTGGAAACACCATATATTTT.

The V call is TRBV3-1 (or the pseudogene TRBV3-2), the J call TRBJ1-5; TRBD1 might be the D (6 bases). CDR1 is LGHDT, CDR2 YNNKEL, per germline (reference sequence). V lost 3 bases to trimming and J lost 7 bases, with 10 bases between them. The CDR3 consists of 13 residues. The CDR3 sequence is CASSQQGLQPQHF. The CDR3 nucleotides read TGTGCCAGCAGCCAGCAGGGGCTGCAGCCCCAGCATTTT.

V is TRBV5-6 and J is TRBJ1-6, with 8 bases aligning to TRBD1. The trim removed 4 bases at V and 1 base at J, leaving 4 bases unmatched. Germline CDR1 SGHDT, CDR2 YYEEEE. CDR3 size: 16 residues. Written as DNA, the CDR3 is TGTGCCAGCAGCCGCGACAGGGGTTCCTATAATTCACCCCTCCACTTT. Encoded protein: CASSRDRGSYNSPLHF.

A few counts support this clone. The V gene is TRBV24-1, the J gene TRBJ2-4, with 16 bases lining up with TRBD2. The V gene's germline CDR1 is KGHDR and CDR2 SFDVKD. J was trimmed by 13 bases and V by 7 bases; bases with no gene match: 3. The CDR3 runs to 13 residues. CDR3 amino acids: CATRGTSGGAQYF. CDR3 coding DNA: TGTGCCACCAGGGGGACTAGCGGGGGGGCCCAGTACTTC.

The chain uses TRBV6-5 and TRBJ2-7, with 7 bases that match TRBD2. The CDR3 consists of 14 residues. CDR1 is MNHEY and CDR2 is SVGAGI in the germline V gene. The V segment lost 5 bases and the J segment 6 bases; nucleotides outside the gene matches: 10. Here the CDR3 DNA reads TGTGCCAGCAGTATGGGGGGGAGTGTAACCGAGCAGTACGTC. Its protein product is CASSMGGSVTEQYV.

The V call is TRBV7-9, the J call TRBJ2-2; no clear D gene. Trimming took 5 bases from V and 6 from J, leaving 10 bases between them. The CDR3 is 13 amino acids. The germline V gene has CDR1 SEHNR and CDR2 FQNEAQ (reference sequence). CDR3 residues: CASSHLLAGELFF. CDR3 DNA: TGTGCCAGCAGCCACCTACTGGCCGGGGAGCTGTTTTTT.